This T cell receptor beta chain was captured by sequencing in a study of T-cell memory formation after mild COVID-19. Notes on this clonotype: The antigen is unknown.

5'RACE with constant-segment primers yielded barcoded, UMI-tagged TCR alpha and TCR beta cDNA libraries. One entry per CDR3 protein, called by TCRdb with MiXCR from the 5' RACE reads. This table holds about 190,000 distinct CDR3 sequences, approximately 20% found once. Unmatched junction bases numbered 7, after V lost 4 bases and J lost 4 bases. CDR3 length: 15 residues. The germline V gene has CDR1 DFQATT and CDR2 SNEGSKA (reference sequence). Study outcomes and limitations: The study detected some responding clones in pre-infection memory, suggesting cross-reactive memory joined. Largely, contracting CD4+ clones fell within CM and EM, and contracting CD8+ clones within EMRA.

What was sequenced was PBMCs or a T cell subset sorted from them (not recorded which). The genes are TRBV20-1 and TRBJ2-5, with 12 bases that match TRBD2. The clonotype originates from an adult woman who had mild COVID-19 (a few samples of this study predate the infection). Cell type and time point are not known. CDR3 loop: CSATPTSGGLETQYF. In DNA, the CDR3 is TGCAGTGCTACCCCGACTAGCGGGGGTTTAGAGACCCAGTACTTC.